These T cell receptor beta chains were read from a single sample in a study of cytomegalovirus exposure and HLA in healthy donors. Sequenced by immunoSEQ multiplex PCR; TCRdb stores in-frame clones only, minus some. The profile covers 95,000 to 150,000 clones, with 85% to 90% appearing a single time and about 1.1% taken by the ten largest. Sample: PBMCs. These receptors came from a woman under 30 in good health and CMV-seronegative. CDR3s include the opening cysteine and the closing phenylalanine or tryptophan. A D gene is named only where the DNA matches it firmly. A clone size is listed for some rows: how often the clone was seen (once, few, many), or a class if it is expanded.

d_gene,j_gene,v_gene,abundance,CDR3aa,CDR3nt
-,TRBJ1-6,TRBV6-5,once,CASNVRRDSPLHF,TGTGCCAGCAACGTTAGGAGGGATTCACCCCTCCACTTT
-,TRBJ2-1,TRBV7-2,few,CASSHSRSSYNEQFF,TGTGCCAGCAGCCACTCCCGTAGCTCCTACAATGAGCAGTTCTTC
TRBD2,TRBJ2-3,TRBV30,-,CAWSVPGLAASTDTQYF,TGTGCCTGGAGTGTACCAGGACTAGCGGCAAGCACAGATACGCAGTATTTT
-,TRBJ1-5,TRBV27,once,CASSFAGESFNQPQHF,TGTGCCAGCAGTTTTGCAGGGGAAAGTTTCAATCAGCCCCAGCATTTT
-,TRBJ2-5,TRBV27,-,CASTETQYF,TGTGCCAGCACGGAGACCCAGTACTTC
TRBD1,TRBJ2-1,TRBV6-5,-,CASRDRGGEQFF,TGTGCCAGCCGGGACAGGGGTGGTGAGCAGTTCTTC
TRBD2,TRBJ2-1,TRBV7-8,once,CASSPGLAGAGADNEQFF,TGTGCCAGCAGCCCGGGACTAGCGGGGGCTGGGGCGGACAATGAGCAGTTCTTC
TRBD1,TRBJ1-2,TRBV7-2,-,CASSLDFRGLGGYTF,TGTGCCAGCAGCTTAGATTTCAGGGGGCTTGGCGGCTACACCTTC
-,TRBJ2-5,TRBV5-1,-,CASSSVAGTQETQYF,TGCGCCAGCAGCTCCGTGGCGGGTACCCAAGAGACCCAGTACTTC
TRBD1,TRBJ1-5,TRBV13,once,CASSLGPTGNQPQHF,TGTGCCAGCAGCTTAGGACCGACAGGGAATCAGCCCCAGCATTTT
TRBD1,TRBJ1-2,TRBV28,-,CASSHGTGLPGYTF,TGTGCCAGCAGTCACGGGACAGGGCTACCTGGCTACACCTTC
TRBD1,TRBJ1-3,TRBV28,-,CASSLGQGSGNTIYF,TGTGCCAGCAGTTTGGGACAGGGATCAGGAAACACCATATATTTT
-,TRBJ1-3,TRBV7-8,-,CASSPPSRAGGNTIYF,TGTGCCAGCAGCCCCCCGAGCAGGGCGGGAGGAAACACCATATATTTT
-,TRBJ1-3,TRBV29-1,-,CSVEASDSGNTIYF,TGCAGCGTCGAGGCGTCGGACTCTGGAAACACCATATATTTT
TRBD2,TRBJ2-2,TRBV4-3,-,CASSQDWASGSNTGELFF,TGCGCCAGCAGCCAAGATTGGGCTAGCGGGAGTAACACCGGGGAGCTGTTTTTT
TRBD1,TRBJ2-2,TRBV9,-,CASTSQGSGTGELFF,TGTGCCAGCACATCACAGGGGTCGGGTACCGGGGAGCTGTTTTTT
TRBD1,TRBJ1-2,TRBV14,-,CASSQETGYGYTF,TGTGCCAGCAGCCAAGAGACAGGGTACGGCTACACCTTC
TRBD1,TRBJ1-1,TRBV11-3,-,CASSRQGGTEAFF,TGTGCCAGCAGCCGACAGGGCGGCACTGAAGCTTTCTTT
-,TRBJ1-5,TRBV19,few,CASSNSKGVKYQPQHF,TGTGCCAGTAGCAATTCGAAGGGAGTTAAATATCAGCCCCAGCATTTT
-,TRBJ2-7,TRBV28,-,CASGWVTRTTYEQYF,TGTGCCAGCGGGTGGGTGACACGGACTACCTACGAGCAGTACTTC
-,TRBJ1-1,TRBV2,-,CATETQGANTEAFF,TGTGCCACCGAGACCCAGGGTGCCAACACTGAAGCTTTCTTT
TRBD1,TRBJ1-5,TRBV7-2,-,CASRTGSSNQPQHF,TGTGCCAGCAGGACAGGGTCTAGCAATCAGCCCCAGCATTTT
TRBD1,TRBJ1-2,TRBV23-1,-,CASSQWTGFNYGYTF,TGCGCCAGCAGTCAATGGACAGGGTTTAACTATGGCTACACCTTC
TRBD2,TRBJ2-3,TRBV9,-,CASSTGLAGYTDTQYF,TGTGCCAGCAGTACTGGACTAGCGGGATACACAGATACGCAGTATTTT